This TCR beta chain was profiled in a study of T-cell reconstitution after alpha-beta-depleted transplantation in children. This clonotype was counted many times. Antigen: not known. Regarding the study as a whole: Surviving recipient T cells and intrathymic progenitors accounted for some patients' high TCRbeta diversity at day 60. At around two months after transplant, the alpha-beta T cells were reportedly derived from several hundred expanded clones that came from non-depleted graft cells. T-cell counts and diversity at one year post-transplant came mainly from newly produced T cells.

The TCRbeta library incorporated unique molecular identifiers. TCRdb reprocessed the PCR reads via MiXCR and lists one record per CDR3 protein. The sample consists of about 580,000 distinct CDR3 sequences, under 30% of them appearing once. Germline loops: CDR1 DFQATT, CDR2 SNEGSKA (reference sequence). The germline V and J ends were trimmed by 5 bases and 2 bases, with 17 bases remaining between them. The CDR3 totals 15 residues. Specimen: PBMCs, mostly from graft donor cells, collected 360 days after TCRalphabeta/CD19-depleted stem cell transplant. This TCR was sampled from a boy in the first two years of life who had a stem cell transplant for acute myeloid leukemia, so the T cells may come from the graft donor. The chain couples TRBV20-1 to TRBJ2-3; D tentatively reads TRBD1 or TRBD2 (5 bases each). Written as DNA, the CDR3 is TGCAGTGCTGAAGGCGTTGAGGGGAACACAGATACGCAGTATTTT. This encodes CSAEGVEGNTDTQYF.